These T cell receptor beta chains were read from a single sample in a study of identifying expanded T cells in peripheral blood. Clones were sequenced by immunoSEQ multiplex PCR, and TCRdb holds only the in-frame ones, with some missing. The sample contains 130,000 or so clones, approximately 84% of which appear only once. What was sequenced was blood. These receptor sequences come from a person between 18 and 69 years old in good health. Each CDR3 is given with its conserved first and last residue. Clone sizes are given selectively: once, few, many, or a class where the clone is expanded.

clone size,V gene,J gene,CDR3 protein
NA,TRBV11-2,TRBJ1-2,CASSPRQGSYGYTF
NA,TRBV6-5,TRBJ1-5,CASSIDSNQPQHF
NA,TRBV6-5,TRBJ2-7,CASSYSRATYEQYF
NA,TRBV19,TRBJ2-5,CASGGLGGQETQYF
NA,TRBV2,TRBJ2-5,CASSPGSIQETQYF
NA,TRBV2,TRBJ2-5,CASKASSGGTMETQYF
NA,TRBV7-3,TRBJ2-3,CASSLSTSTDTQYF
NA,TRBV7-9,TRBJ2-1,CASRRGEVYEQFF
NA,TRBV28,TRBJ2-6,CASSFGPYVLTF
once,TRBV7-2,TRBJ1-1,CASSFDSNPHTEAFF
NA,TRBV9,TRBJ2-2,CASIRGLAGITNTGELFF
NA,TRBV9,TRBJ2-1,CASSVGDREIEQFF
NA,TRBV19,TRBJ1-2,CASSPWDRGGYGYTF
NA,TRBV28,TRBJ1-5,CASSHRQGNNQPQHF
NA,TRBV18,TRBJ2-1,CASSSRTDKQFF
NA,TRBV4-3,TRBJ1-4,CASSQSSGGGEKLFF
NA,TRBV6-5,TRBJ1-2,CASTTRGEGGYTF
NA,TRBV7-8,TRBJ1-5,CASSPGRSSVEPQHF
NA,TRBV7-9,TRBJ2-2,CASSRGSGSGELFF
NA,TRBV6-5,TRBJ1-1,CASSSPGTETEAFF
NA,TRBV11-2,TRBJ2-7,CASSFGTTYEQYF
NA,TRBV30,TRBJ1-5,CAWSGMTQVPNQPQHF
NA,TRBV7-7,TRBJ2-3,CASSLGLGTDTQYF
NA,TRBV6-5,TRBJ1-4,CASSYGTGRSEKLFF
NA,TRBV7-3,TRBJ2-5,CASSPEPRGETQYF
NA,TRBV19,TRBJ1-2,CASSIGGDNYGYTF
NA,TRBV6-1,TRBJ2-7,CASREDRVSSYEQYF
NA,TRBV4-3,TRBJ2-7,CASSQDISGAGYEQYF
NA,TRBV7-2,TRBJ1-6,CASSLVEDSPLHF
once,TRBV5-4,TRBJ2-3,CASSPRPDRSDTQYF
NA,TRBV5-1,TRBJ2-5,CASSLVNGRHQETQYF
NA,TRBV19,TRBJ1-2,CASSIQGFGYTF
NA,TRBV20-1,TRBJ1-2,CSASVGYGYTF
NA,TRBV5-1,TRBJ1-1,CASSLIQGRMTEAFF
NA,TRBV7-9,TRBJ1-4,CASSPPRDTTNEKLFF
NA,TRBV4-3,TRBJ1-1,CASSQSLGRTEAFF
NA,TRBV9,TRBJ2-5,CASSVQGQIIQETQYF
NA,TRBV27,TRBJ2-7,CASSPDRAPYEQYF
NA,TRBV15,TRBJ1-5,CATSSTGTRGQPQHF
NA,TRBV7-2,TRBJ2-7,CASSRRGQYEQYF
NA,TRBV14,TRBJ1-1,CASSQKQGIWEAFF
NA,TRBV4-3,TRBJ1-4,CASSQELGQGAEKLFF
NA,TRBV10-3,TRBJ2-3,CAISATDTQYF
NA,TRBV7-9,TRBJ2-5,CASSLARKGVRIMGETQYF
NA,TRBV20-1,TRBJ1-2,CSARRSYGYTF
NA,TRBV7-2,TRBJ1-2,CASSLDHGPYGYTF